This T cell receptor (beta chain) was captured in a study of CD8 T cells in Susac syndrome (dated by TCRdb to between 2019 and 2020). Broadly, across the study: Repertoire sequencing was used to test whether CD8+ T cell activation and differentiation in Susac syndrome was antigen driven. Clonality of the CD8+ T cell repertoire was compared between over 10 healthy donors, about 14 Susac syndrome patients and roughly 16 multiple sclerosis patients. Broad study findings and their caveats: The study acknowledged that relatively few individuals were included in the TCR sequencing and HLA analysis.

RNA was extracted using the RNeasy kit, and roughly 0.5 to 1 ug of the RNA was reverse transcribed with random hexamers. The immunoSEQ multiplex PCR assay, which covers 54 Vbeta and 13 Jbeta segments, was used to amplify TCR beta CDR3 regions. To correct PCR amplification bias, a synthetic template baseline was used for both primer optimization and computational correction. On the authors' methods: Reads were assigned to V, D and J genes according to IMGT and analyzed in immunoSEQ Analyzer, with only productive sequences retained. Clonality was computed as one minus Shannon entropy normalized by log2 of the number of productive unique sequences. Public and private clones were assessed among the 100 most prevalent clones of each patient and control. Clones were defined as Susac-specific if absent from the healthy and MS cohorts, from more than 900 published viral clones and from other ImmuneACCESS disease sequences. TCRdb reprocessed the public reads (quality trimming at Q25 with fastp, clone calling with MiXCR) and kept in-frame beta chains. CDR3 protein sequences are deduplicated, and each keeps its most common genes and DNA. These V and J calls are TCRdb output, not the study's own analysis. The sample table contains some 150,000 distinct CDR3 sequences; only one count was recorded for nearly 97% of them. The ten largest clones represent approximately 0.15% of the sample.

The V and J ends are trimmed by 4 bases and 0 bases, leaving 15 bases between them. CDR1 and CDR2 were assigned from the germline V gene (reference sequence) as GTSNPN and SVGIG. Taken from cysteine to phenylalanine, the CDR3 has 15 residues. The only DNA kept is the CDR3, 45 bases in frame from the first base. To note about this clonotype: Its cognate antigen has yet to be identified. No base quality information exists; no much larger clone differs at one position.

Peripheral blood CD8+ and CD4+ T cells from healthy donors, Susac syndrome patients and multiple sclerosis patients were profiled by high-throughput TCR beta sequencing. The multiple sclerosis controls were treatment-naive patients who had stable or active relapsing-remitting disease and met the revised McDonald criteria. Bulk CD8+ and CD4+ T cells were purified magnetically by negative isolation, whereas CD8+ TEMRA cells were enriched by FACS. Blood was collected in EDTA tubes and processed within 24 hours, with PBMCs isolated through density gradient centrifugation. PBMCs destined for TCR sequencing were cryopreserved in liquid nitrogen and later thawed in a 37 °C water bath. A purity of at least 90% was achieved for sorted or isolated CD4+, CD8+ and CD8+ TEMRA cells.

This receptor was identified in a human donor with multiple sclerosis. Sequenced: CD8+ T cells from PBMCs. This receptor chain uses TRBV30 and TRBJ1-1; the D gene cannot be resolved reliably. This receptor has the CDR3 CAWIIGGGLNTEAFF. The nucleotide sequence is TGTGCCTGGATAATTGGTGGTGGGCTGAACACTGAAGCTTTCTTT.